The source of this T cell receptor beta chain is a study of blood T cell repertoires in COVID-19. The wider study: Both acute and convalescent COVID-19 samples were obtained from the United States, Italy and Spain. In each case, the material was cDNA or gDNA derived from T cells, B-cell-depleted T cells, or PBMCs.

Per germline, CDR1 MDHEN and CDR2 SYDVKM. The CDR3 loop spans 17 amino acids. Trimming cost V 6 bases and J 1 base; bases outside gene matches: 7. As handled by the study authors: Amplification of reference gene primers was used by the study to estimate nucleated cell counts. The data were produced by immunoSEQ multiplex PCR, yet TCRdb's version contains in-frame clones alone and is incomplete. V and J calls and clone size are as listed in that table; D and trimming were resolved from the DNA. The table lists 250,000 to 350,000 clones, around 90% of them singletons. Donors were grouped by their self-reported clinical history.

The TCR was taken from a woman between 40 and 50 years old who had recovered from COVID-19. This chain uses TRBV28 with TRBJ2-1, with 12 bases fitting TRBD2. What was sequenced was PBMCs or T cells enriched from blood (not recorded which). CDR3 amino acids: CASRWTSGMGSYNEQFF. CDR3 bases: TGTGCCAGCAGGTGGACTAGCGGGATGGGTTCCTACAATGAGCAGTTCTTC.